This TCR beta chain was sequenced during a study of PD-1 blockade in mismatch repair-deficient tumors. Turning to the study itself: Patients had eleven to twelve mismatch repair-deficient cancer types, all previously treated and progressing. Study conclusions and caveats: Tumor-resident clones, often absent from pretreatment blood, expanded after pembrolizumab and then contracted.

Concerning this clone itself: The antigen is not known.

The data were produced by immunoSEQ multiplex PCR, yet TCRdb's version contains in-frame clones alone and is incomplete. Of around 120,000 clones in the sample, around 87% were seen once. The TCR-sequenced patients were a few responders to pembrolizumab. The CDR3 loop spans 13 amino acids. V was pared by 5 bases and J by 9 bases, with 17 bases between. Germline CDR1 SGHTA, CDR2 FQGNSA. This chain joins TRBV7-2 and TRBJ2-7; D possibly corresponds to TRBD1 (6 bases). Sequences were derived from peripheral blood, sampled 44 weeks after starting pembrolizumab. The sequence came from an adult with mismatch repair-deficient cancer. The CDR3: CASSTWTVPGQYF. Written as DNA, the CDR3 is TGTGCCAGCAGCACATGGACAGTCCCCGGGCAGTACTTC.